This T cell receptor beta chain was sequenced in a study of cytomegalovirus exposure and HLA in healthy donors. Data came from immunoSEQ multiplex PCR; TCRdb stores just in-frame clones and leaves some out. Among approximately 97,000 clones, roughly 94% were seen once, and the ten largest hold approximately 1%. Study conclusions and caveats: Clusters of TCRs from the first cohort tended to co-occur in the 90 to 150 validation repertoires (as a later analysis found). The study labeled 150 to 200 TCR beta chains cytomegalovirus-associated.

In the case of this clone: As yet, its antigen is unknown.

A 120-subject validation cohort, separate from the approximately 690-subject first cohort, supplied the donors. Per the germline V gene, CDR1 is SGHNT and CDR2 is YYREEE (reference sequence). CDR3 length equals 14 residues. V was pared by 2 bases and J by 3 bases, with 3 bases of the junction left unmatched. The sample consisted of PBMCs. V is TRBV5-4 and J is TRBJ2-7, with 9 nucleotides matching TRBD1. The clonotype comes from a young woman in good health and CMV-seronegative. Here the CDR3 reads CASSFGQGNYEQYF. As DNA, the CDR3 is TGTGCCAGCAGCTTCGGACAGGGGAACTACGAGCAGTACTTC.